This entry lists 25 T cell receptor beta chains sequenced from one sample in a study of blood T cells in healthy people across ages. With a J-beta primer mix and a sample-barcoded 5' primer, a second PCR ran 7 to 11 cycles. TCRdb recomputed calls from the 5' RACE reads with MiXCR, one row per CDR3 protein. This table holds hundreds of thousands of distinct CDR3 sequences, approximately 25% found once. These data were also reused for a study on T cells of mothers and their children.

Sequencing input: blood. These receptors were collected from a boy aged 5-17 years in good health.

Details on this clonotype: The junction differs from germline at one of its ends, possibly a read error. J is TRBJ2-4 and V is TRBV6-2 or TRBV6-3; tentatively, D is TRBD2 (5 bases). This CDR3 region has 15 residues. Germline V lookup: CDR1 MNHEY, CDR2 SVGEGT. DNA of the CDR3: TGTGCTAGCAGTTACTCGACTATCGACAAAAACATTCAGTACTTC. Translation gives CASSYSTIDKNIQYF.

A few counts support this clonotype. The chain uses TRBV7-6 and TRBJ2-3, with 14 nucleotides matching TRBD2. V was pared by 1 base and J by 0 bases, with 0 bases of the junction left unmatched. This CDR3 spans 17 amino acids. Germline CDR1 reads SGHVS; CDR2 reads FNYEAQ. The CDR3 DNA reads TGTGCCAGCAGCTTAGGGACTAGCGGGGGGAGCACAGATACGCAGTATTTT. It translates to CASSLGTSGGSTDTQYF.

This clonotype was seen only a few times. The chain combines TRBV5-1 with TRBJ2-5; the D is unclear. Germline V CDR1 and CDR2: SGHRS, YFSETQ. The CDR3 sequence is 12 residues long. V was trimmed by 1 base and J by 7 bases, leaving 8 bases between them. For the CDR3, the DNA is TGCGCCAGCAGCTTGCTACTTGGGACCCAGTACTTC. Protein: CASSLLLGTQYF.

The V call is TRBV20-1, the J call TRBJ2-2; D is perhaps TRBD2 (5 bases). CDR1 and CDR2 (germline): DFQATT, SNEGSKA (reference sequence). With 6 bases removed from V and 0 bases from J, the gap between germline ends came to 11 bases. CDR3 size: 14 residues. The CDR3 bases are TGCAGTGCCAGGAGGCAGACGAACACCGGGGAGCTGTTTTTT. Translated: CSARRQTNTGELFF.

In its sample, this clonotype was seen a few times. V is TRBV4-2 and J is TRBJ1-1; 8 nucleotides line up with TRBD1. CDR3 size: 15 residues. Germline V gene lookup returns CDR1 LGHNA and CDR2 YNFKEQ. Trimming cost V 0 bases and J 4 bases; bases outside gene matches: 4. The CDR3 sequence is CASSQDRQGTTEAFF. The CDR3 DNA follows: TGTGCCAGCAGCCAAGATAGACAGGGGACCACTGAAGCTTTCTTT.

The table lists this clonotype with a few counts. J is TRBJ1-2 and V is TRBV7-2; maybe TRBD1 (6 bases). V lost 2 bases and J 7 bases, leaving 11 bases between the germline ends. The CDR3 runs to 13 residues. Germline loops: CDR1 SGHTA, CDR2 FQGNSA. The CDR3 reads CASSLPLGAGYTF. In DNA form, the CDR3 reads TGTGCCAGCAGCTTACCTCTGGGGGCTGGCTACACCTTC.

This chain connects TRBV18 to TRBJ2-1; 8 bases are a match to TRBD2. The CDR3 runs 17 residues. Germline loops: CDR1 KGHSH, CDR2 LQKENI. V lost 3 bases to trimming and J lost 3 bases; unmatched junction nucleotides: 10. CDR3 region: CASSPQVAGGIYNEQFF. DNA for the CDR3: TGTGCCAGCTCACCCCAGGTGGCGGGAGGAATCTACAATGAGCAGTTCTTC.

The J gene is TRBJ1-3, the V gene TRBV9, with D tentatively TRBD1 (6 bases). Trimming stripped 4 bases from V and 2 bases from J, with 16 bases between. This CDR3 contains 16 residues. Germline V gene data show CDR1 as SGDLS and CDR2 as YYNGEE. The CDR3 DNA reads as TGTGCCAGCAGCCCCCGGGGGGCTTTGACTGGAAACACCATATATTTT. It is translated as CASSPRGALTGNTIYF.

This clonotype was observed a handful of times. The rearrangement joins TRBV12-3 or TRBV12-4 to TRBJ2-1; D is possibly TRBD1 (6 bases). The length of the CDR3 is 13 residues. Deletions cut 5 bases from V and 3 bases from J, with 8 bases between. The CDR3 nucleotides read TGTGCCAGCAGTCGGGACAACTACAATGAGCAGTTCTTC. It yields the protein CASSRDNYNEQFF.

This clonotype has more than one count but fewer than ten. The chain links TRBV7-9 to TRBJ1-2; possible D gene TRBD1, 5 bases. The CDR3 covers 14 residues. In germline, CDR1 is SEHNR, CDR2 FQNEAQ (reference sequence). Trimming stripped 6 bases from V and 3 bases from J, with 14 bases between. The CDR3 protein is CASRKGVDYYGYTF. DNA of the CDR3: TGTGCCAGCAGGAAAGGGGTGGATTACTATGGCTACACCTTC.

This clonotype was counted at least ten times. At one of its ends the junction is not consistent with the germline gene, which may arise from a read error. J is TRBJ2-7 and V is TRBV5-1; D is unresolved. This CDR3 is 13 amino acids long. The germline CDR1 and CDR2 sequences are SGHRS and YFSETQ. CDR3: CASSLVSSYEQYF. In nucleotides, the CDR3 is TGTGCCAGCAGTTTGGTCAGCTCCTACGAGCAGTACTTC.

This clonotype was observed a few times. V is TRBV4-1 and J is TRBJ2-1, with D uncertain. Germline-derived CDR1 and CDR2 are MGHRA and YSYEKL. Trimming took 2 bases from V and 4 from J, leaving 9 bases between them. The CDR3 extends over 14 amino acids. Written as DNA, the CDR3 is TGCGCCAGCAGCCAATCATTGATGTACAATGAGCAGTTCTTC. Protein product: CASSQSLMYNEQFF.

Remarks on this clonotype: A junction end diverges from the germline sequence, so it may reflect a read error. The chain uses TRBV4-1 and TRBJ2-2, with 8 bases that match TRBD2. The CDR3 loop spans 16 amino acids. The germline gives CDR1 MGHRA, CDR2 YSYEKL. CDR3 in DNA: TGCGCCAGCAGCCAAGAACCGGGGGGGTACACCGAGGAGCTGTTTTTT. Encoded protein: CASSQEPGGYTEELFF.

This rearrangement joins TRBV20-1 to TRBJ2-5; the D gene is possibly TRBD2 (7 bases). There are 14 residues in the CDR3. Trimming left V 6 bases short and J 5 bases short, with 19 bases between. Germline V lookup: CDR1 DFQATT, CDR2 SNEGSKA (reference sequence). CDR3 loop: CSAPSQGGVETQYF. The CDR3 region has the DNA TGCAGTGCACCATCTCAAGGGGGGGTGGAGACCCAGTACTTC.

As DNA, the CDR3 is TGTGCCAGCAGCCAAATCGGAGAAACGACAGATACGCAGTATTTT. Amino acid sequence: CASSQIGETTDTQYF. The rearrangement links TRBV14 to TRBJ2-3; no reliable D call. CDR1 and CDR2 from the germline V gene are SGHDN and FVKESK. The V end was cut by 2 bases, the J end by 3 bases, with 12 bases between. The CDR3 is made up of 15 amino acids.

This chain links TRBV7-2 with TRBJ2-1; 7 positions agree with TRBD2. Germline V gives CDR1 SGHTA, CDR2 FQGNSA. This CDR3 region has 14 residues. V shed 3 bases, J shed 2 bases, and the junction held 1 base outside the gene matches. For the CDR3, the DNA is TGTGCCAGCAGCTTTGGGAGGGCCTACAATGAGCAGTTCTTC. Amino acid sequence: CASSFGRAYNEQFF. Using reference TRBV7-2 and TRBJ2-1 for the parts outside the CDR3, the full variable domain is GAGVSQSPSNKVTEKGKDVELRCDPISGHTALYWYRQSLGQGLEFLIYFQGNSAPDKSGLPSDRFSAERTGGSVSTLTIQRTQQEDSAVYLCASSFGRAYNEQFFGPGTRLTVL.

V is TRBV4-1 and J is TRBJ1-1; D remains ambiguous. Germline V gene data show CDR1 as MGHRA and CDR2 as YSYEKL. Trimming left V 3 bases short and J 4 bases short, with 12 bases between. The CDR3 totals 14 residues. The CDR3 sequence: CASSHDRLVTEAFF. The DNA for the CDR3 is TGCGCCAGCAGCCATGATCGGTTAGTCACTGAAGCTTTCTTT.

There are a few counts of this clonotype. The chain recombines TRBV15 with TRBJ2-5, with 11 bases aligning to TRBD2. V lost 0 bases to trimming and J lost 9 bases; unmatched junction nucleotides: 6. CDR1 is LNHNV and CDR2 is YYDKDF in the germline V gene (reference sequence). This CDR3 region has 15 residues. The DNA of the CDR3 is TGTGCCACCAGCAGAGATTTAGTAGCGGGGGGGGCCCAGTACTTC. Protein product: CATSRDLVAGGAQYF.

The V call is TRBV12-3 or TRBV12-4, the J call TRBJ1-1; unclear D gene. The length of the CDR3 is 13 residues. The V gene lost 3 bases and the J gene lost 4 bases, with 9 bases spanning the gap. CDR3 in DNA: TGTGCCAGCAGTTTCCTTGATATCACTGAAGCTTTCTTT. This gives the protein CASSFLDITEAFF.

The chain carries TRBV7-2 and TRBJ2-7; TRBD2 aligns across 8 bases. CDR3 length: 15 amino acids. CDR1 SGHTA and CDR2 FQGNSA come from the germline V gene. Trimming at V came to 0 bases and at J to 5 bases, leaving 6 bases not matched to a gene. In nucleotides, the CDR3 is TGTGCCAGCAGCTTAGCCGGGACTAGAGGGGACGAGCAGTACTTC. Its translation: CASSLAGTRGDEQYF. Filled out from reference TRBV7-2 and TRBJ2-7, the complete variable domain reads GAGVSQSPSNKVTEKGKDVELRCDPISGHTALYWYRQSLGQGLEFLIYFQGNSAPDKSGLPSDRFSAERTGGSVSTLTIQRTQQEDSAVYLCASSLAGTRGDEQYFGPGTRLTVT.

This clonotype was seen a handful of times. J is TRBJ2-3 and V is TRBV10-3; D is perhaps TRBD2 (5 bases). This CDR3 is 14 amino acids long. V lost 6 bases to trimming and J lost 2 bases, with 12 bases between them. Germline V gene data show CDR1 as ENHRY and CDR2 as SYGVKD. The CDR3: CAIRQSRDTDTQYF. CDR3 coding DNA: TGTGCCATCAGACAGAGCCGGGACACAGATACGCAGTATTTT.

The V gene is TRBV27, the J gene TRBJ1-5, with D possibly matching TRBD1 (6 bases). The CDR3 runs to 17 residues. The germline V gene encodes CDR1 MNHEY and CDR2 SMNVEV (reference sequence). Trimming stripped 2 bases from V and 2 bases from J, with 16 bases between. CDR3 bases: TGTGCCAGCAGTTTACGTGTTCAGGGGCCCCGCAATCAGCCCCAGCATTTT. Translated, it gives CASSLRVQGPRNQPQHF.

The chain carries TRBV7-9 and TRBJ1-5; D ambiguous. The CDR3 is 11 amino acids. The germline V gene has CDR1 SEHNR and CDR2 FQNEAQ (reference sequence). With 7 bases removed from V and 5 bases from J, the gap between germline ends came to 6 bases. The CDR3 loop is CASKGDQPQHF. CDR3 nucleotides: TGTGCCAGCAAGGGTGATCAGCCCCAGCATTTT.

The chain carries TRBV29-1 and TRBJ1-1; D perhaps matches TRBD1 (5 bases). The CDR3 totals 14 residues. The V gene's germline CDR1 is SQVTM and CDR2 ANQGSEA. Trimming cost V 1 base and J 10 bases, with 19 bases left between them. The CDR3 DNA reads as TGCAGCGTTGAAGGGTGGACACATGAGAACGGAGCTTTCTTT. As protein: CSVEGWTHENGAFF.

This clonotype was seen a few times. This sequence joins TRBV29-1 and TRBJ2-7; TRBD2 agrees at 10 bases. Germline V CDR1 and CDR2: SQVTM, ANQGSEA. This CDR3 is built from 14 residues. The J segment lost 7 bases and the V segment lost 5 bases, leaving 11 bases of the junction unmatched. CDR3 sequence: CSVLAGALVGEQYF. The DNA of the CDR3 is TGCAGCGTTCTAGCGGGGGCCCTCGTGGGGGAGCAGTACTTC.